Listed below are T cell receptor beta chains from one sample, sequenced in a study of blood T cell repertoires in COVID-19. Clones were read by immunoSEQ multiplex PCR, and TCRdb kept only the in-frame ones, dropping some. Among some 320,000 clones listed, more than 75% were seen once. Sequencing input: PBMCs or T cells enriched from blood (not recorded which). The receptors come from a man between 60 and 75 years old who had recovered from COVID-19. CDR3s include the opening cysteine and the closing phenylalanine or tryptophan. The D gene is left open where the match is weak. Clone size appears in some rows only: once, few, many, or a class for an expanded clone.

TRBJ1-1 | - | TRBV11-2 | - | CASSLGGPRDPPKLEAFF | TGTGCCAGCAGCTTAGGCGGCCCCCGAGACCCACCGAAACTTGAAGCTTTCTTT
TRBJ2-5 | - | TRBV19 | - | CASSSGAETQYF | TGTGCCAGTAGTTCAGGGGCAGAGACCCAGTACTTC
TRBJ1-2 | - | TRBV27 | - | CASSLSSRGYYGYTF | TGTGCCAGCAGTTTATCGAGTCGGGGTTACTATGGCTACACCTTC
TRBJ1-2 | - | TRBV6-1 | once | CASSDGPGDGYTF | TGTGCCAGCAGTGACGGGCCAGGGGACGGCTACACCTTC
TRBJ1-4 | TRBD1 | TRBV4-3 | - | CASSQGTGVTNEKLFF | TGCGCCAGCAGCCAGGGAACAGGGGTCACTAATGAAAAACTGTTTTTT
TRBJ2-3 | - | TRBV12-3/TRBV12-4 | once | CASSLVADTQYF | TGTGCCAGCAGTTTAGTAGCGGATACGCAGTATTTT
TRBJ2-1 | TRBD2 | TRBV27 | - | CASSFRTSGSSRLNEQFF | TGTGCCAGCAGTTTTAGGACTAGCGGGAGCTCTCGTCTGAATGAGCAGTTCTTC
TRBJ2-2 | - | TRBV3-1/TRBV3-2 | few | CASSQVATGELFF | TGTGCCAGCAGCCAAGTCGCGACCGGGGAGCTGTTTTTT
TRBJ1-1 | - | TRBV5-4 | - | CASSLLGVNTEAFF | TGTGCCAGCAGCCTCTTAGGGGTGAACACTGAAGCTTTCTTT
TRBJ1-1 | TRBD1 | TRBV7-2 | - | CASSSYRGNFGTEAFF | TGTGCCAGCAGCTCCTACAGGGGGAATTTTGGCACTGAAGCTTTCTTT
TRBJ1-5 | - | TRBV28 | - | CASRSGTARNQPQHF | TGTGCCAGCAGGTCGGGTACGGCTCGGAATCAGCCCCAGCATTTT
TRBJ1-1 | - | TRBV7-9 | once | CATTRRVNTEAFF | TGTGCCACCACTCGGAGGGTGAACACTGAAGCTTTCTTT
TRBJ1-2 | - | TRBV2 | - | CASSEARAPLLGGYTF | TGTGCCAGCAGTGAGGCCAGGGCCCCTTTATTAGGAGGCTACACCTTC
TRBJ2-3 | TRBD2 | TRBV7-2 | - | CASSRAGGRDTQYF | TGTGCCAGCAGCCGTGCGGGGGGACGAGATACGCAGTATTTT
TRBJ1-5 | - | TRBV6-6 | - | CASSPGGAGQPQHF | TGTGCCAGCAGCCCCGGGGGGGCGGGTCAGCCCCAGCATTTT
TRBJ1-1 | TRBD1 | TRBV6-2/TRBV6-3 | - | CASSYGTGEAFF | TGTGCCAGCAGTTACGGGACAGGTGAGGCTTTCTTT
TRBJ1-6 | TRBD1 | TRBV5-5 | - | CASSLGTGASPLHF | TGTGCCAGCAGCTTGGGTACAGGGGCATCACCCCTCCACTTT
TRBJ1-1 | - | TRBV19 | - | CASSIAGGMNTEAFF | TGTGCCAGTAGTATAGCGGGGGGTATGAACACTGAAGCTTTCTTT
TRBJ2-7 | - | TRBV3-1/TRBV3-2 | - | CASSHTRNEQYF | TGTGCCAGCAGCCATACTAGGAACGAGCAGTACTTC
TRBJ1-2 | - | TRBV19 | - | CASSDMGGAYGYTF | TGTGCCAGTAGTGATATGGGGGGGGCCTATGGCTACACCTTC
TRBJ2-5 | TRBD2 | TRBV5-1 | - | CASSLRAGGLKETQYF | TGCGCCAGCAGCTTACGAGCGGGGGGCCTAAAAGAGACCCAGTACTTC
TRBJ2-7 | - | TRBV6-5 | - | CASSYSEGTYEQYF | TGTGCCAGCAGTTACTCGGAGGGAACCTACGAGCAGTACTTC
TRBJ2-7 | - | TRBV3-1/TRBV3-2 | - | CASSQVRQGEQYF | TGTGCCAGCAGCCAAGTACGGCAGGGCGAGCAGTACTTC
TRBJ2-7 | - | TRBV6-2/TRBV6-3 | - | CASSYVIAAYEQYF | TGTGCCAGCAGTTACGTAATAGCGGCCTACGAGCAGTACTTC
TRBJ2-7 | TRBD2 | TRBV13 | - | CASSSRGGLDSYEQYF | TGTGCCAGCAGCTCCCGGGGGGGACTGGACTCCTACGAGCAGTACTTC
TRBJ1-2 | - | TRBV11-3 | - | CASSSARVDRYGYTF | TGTGCCAGCAGCTCAGCCAGGGTGGACCGCTATGGCTACACCTTC
TRBJ1-5 | TRBD1 | TRBV24-1 | - | CATRQTGINQPQHF | TGTGCCACCAGACAGACAGGGATCAATCAGCCCCAGCATTTT
TRBJ2-2 | TRBD1 | TRBV6-6 | - | CASLQGMGTGELFF | TGTGCCAGTTTACAGGGGATGGGGACCGGGGAGCTGTTTTTT
TRBJ1-1 | - | TRBV7-3 | once | CASSLGGGRFTEAFF | TGTGCCAGCAGCTTAGGAGGTGGACGGTTCACTGAAGCTTTCTTT
TRBJ2-7 | - | TRBV6-5 | - | CASRDSYYEQYF | TGTGCCAGCCGGGACTCCTACTACGAGCAGTACTTC
TRBJ2-1 | TRBD2 | TRBV7-7 | - | CASSESGNSYNEQFF | TGTGCTAGCAGCGAGAGCGGGAACTCCTACAATGAGCAGTTCTTC
TRBJ2-5 | - | TRBV5-1 | once | CASSAGRGGETQYF | TGCGCCAGCAGCGCGGGGAGGGGGGGAGAGACCCAGTACTTC
TRBJ1-2 | TRBD1 | TRBV18 | - | CASSPVSGQGLYGYTF | TGTGCCAGCTCACCGGTCTCGGGACAGGGCCTCTATGGCTACACCTTC
TRBJ2-3 | - | TRBV11-2 | - | CASSHPGVGTQYF | TGTGCCAGCAGCCACCCGGGAGTGGGTACGCAGTATTTT
TRBJ2-7 | TRBD1 | TRBV29-1 | few | CSVGQGGAYEQYF | TGCAGCGTAGGACAGGGTGGTGCCTACGAGCAGTACTTC
TRBJ2-3 | TRBD2 | TRBV7-3 | - | CASSSRSGITDTQYF | TGTGCCAGCAGCTCCCGGAGCGGGATCACAGATACGCAGTATTTT
TRBJ2-1 | TRBD2 | TRBV5-6 | - | CASSDLAGAAYNEQFF | TGTGCCAGCAGCGACCTAGCGGGAGCTGCCTACAATGAGCAGTTCTTC